Shown below are 24 T cell receptor beta chains from a single sample sequenced in a study of cytomegalovirus exposure and HLA in healthy donors. Data came from immunoSEQ multiplex PCR; TCRdb stores just in-frame clones and leaves some out. The sample consists of over 200,000 clones, about 90% of them appearing once. The sample taken for sequencing was PBMCs. The receptors here all came from a woman younger than 30 in good health and CMV-seronegative.

This sequence joins TRBV6-5 and TRBJ2-2; no definite D call. This CDR3 has 13 amino acids. Germline values: CDR1 MNHEY, CDR2 SVGAGI. Between the trimmed V and J ends, which lost 2 bases and 8 bases, there was a span of 9 bases. The DNA of the CDR3 is TGTGCCAGCAGTTACCAGTTCCTGGGGGAGCTGTTTTTT. As protein: CASSYQFLGELFF.

This chain links TRBV5-4 with TRBJ1-3; 8 bases agree with TRBD1. V lost 2 bases to trimming and J lost 7 bases; unmatched junction nucleotides: 2. The CDR3 contains 13 residues. Germline CDR1 reads SGHNT; CDR2 reads YYREEE (reference sequence). The CDR3 DNA sequence: TGTGCCAGCAGCTTTGACAGGGGTAACACCATATATTTT. It yields the protein CASSFDRGNTIYF.

J is TRBJ1-1 and V is TRBV18, with D possibly being TRBD1 (5 bases). This CDR3 is 15 amino acids long. Germline CDR1 reads KGHSH; CDR2 reads LQKENI. With 1 base removed from V and 1 base from J, the gap between germline ends came to 10 bases. CDR3 nucleotide sequence: TGTGCCAGCTCACCACGGGGGGGAGGGAACACTGAAGCTTTCTTT. Its translation is CASSPRGGGNTEAFF.

The chain recombines TRBV7-2 with TRBJ2-7; no clear D gene. The V and J ends lost 5 bases and 0 bases respectively, with 11 bases between them. CDR1 is SGHTA and CDR2 is FQGNSA in the germline V gene. The CDR3 runs 14 residues. CDR3 coding DNA: TGTGCCAGCAGCCGTGTCGGTTACTCCTACGAGCAGTACTTC. Protein: CASSRVGYSYEQYF. Filled out from reference TRBV7-2 and TRBJ2-7, the complete variable domain reads GAGVSQSPSNKVTEKGKDVELRCDPISGHTALYWYRQSLGQGLEFLIYFQGNSAPDKSGLPSDRFSAERTGGSVSTLTIQRTQQEDSAVYLCASSRVGYSYEQYFGPGTRLTVT.

A single count supports this clone. The rearrangement links TRBV19 to TRBJ2-1; unclear D gene. Germline V lookup: CDR1 LNHDA, CDR2 SQIVND (reference sequence). CDR3 size: 15 residues. The V and J ends lost 0 bases and 10 bases respectively, with 16 bases between them. The CDR3 loop reads CASSIESSGIGEQFF. The CDR3 DNA sequence: TGTGCCAGTAGTATAGAGTCTTCAGGAATCGGCGAGCAGTTCTTC.

CDR3 coding DNA: TGTGCCAGCAGTTTAGCCAATCCAGGGTTTGCTGGAAACACCATATATTTT. It codes for CASSLANPGFAGNTIYF. V gene TRBV27 combines with J gene TRBJ1-3, with a tentative D call TRBD1 (5 bases). Trimming removed 2 bases from V and 2 bases from J, with 16 bases in between. This CDR3 comprises 17 residues. Per the germline V gene, CDR1 is MNHEY and CDR2 is SMNVEV (reference sequence).

This clone was observed once. This chain connects TRBV11-1 to TRBJ1-2, with TRBD1 matching 9 bases. The CDR3 loop spans 15 amino acids. Germline V gene data show CDR1 as SGHAT and CDR2 as FQDESV (reference sequence). J gave up 0 bases and V 4 bases, and 3 bases lay outside the gene matches. CDR3 bases: TGTGCCAGCAGCTGGGGACAGGGAGCTAACTATGGCTACACCTTC. It specifies CASSWGQGANYGYTF.

V usage is TRBV7-9 and J usage is TRBJ1-4, with TRBD1 identical over 10 bases. Per the germline V gene, CDR1 is SEHNR and CDR2 is FQNEAQ (reference sequence). This CDR3 contains 15 residues. V dropped 5 bases and J dropped 7; count of bases not matched to a gene: 7. The DNA of the CDR3 is TGTGCCAGCAGCCACCAGACAGGGGGCGTTGAAAAACTGTTTTTT. It translates to CASSHQTGGVEKLFF.

This chain connects TRBV7-4 to TRBJ1-2; 7 nucleotides match TRBD1. V was clipped by 1 base and J by 3 bases; unmatched bases: 11. Per germline, CDR1 SGHVT and CDR2 SQSDAQ. The CDR3 consists of 17 residues. As DNA, the CDR3 is TGTGCCAGCAGCTTAGGTCTCCGAGAGGGGGCGGACTATGGCTACACCTTC. It encodes CASSLGLREGADYGYTF.

The chain combines TRBV30 with TRBJ2-2, with TRBD1 identical over 12 bases. Looked up from germline, CDR1 is GTSNPN and CDR2 is SVGIG (reference sequence). The J segment lost 8 bases and the V segment lost 0 bases, leaving 13 bases of the junction unmatched. CDR3 length equals 18 residues. For the CDR3, the DNA is TGTGCCTGGAGTGTCTGGATCGCCGGGACAGGGGGCGAGGGGGAGCTGTTTTTT. Protein: CAWSVWIAGTGGEGELFF.

This chain connects TRBV6-5 to TRBJ2-5; D unresolved. This CDR3 has 14 amino acids. Germline CDR1 MNHEY, CDR2 SVGAGI. With 5 bases removed from V and 1 base from J, the gap between germline ends came to 11 bases. The chain's CDR3 is CASSLKASQETQYF. CDR3 DNA sequence: TGTGCCAGCAGTCTTAAGGCTAGCCAAGAGACCCAGTACTTC.

The chain is built from TRBV30 and TRBJ2-7, with D perhaps TRBD2 (5 bases). Germline CDR1 is GTSNPN and CDR2 is SVGIG (reference sequence). V gave up 4 bases and J gave up 3 bases, with 16 bases separating them. The CDR3 contains 14 residues. This CDR3 is CAWKREIGRYEQYF. For the CDR3, the DNA is TGTGCCTGGAAGAGGGAAATTGGGCGCTACGAGCAGTACTTC.

This clone was counted once. The V and J genes are TRBV14 and TRBJ1-1; 9 bases agree with TRBD1. V gave up 5 bases and J gave up 5 bases; unmatched junction bases: 15. Germline V gene sequence: CDR1 SGHDN, CDR2 FVKESK. This CDR3 has 17 residues. CDR3 amino acids: CASSYRPGQGLGTEAFF. DNA of the CDR3: TGTGCCAGCAGCTATCGCCCGGGACAGGGATTAGGGACTGAAGCTTTCTTT. Supplemented by reference TRBV14 and TRBJ1-1, the full variable domain reads EAGVTQFPSHSVIEKGQTVTLRCDPISGHDNLYWYRRVMGKEIKFLLHFVKESKQDESGMPNNRFLAERTGGTYSTLKVQPAELEDSGVYFCASSYRPGQGLGTEAFFGQGTRLTVV.

This clone is a singleton in its sample. The chain links TRBV6-1 to TRBJ1-2, with D uncertain. Trimming pared 2 bases from V and 3 bases from J, leaving 13 bases between. CDR3 length equals 15 residues. Germline V gene lookup returns CDR1 MNHNS and CDR2 SASEGT. The CDR3 reads CASSEFGVTHYGYTF. The DNA for the CDR3 is TGTGCCAGCAGTGAATTCGGGGTAACCCACTATGGCTACACCTTC.

This sequence joins TRBV6-1 and TRBJ1-2; D perhaps matches TRBD1 (5 bases). The CDR3 spans 13 residues. Between the trimmed V and J ends, which lost 1 base and 4 bases, there was a span of 7 bases. CDR1 and CDR2 from the germline V gene are MNHNS and SASEGT. The CDR3 loop reads CASSEGGGYGYTF. CDR3 DNA sequence: TGTGCCAGCAGTGAAGGGGGCGGCTATGGCTACACCTTC.

The genes are TRBV18 and TRBJ1-1, with D unresolved. The CDR3 is made up of 13 amino acids. From germline, CDR1 is KGHSH and CDR2 LQKENI. Trimming cost V 6 bases and J 7 bases, with 15 bases left between them. CDR3 bases: TGTGCCAGCTCCGACGACTCAAAGCGTGAAGCTTTCTTT. Protein product: CASSDDSKREAFF.

The rearrangement uses TRBV5-4 and TRBJ2-1; no reliable D call. Germline-derived CDR1 and CDR2 are SGHNT and YYREEE (reference sequence). V shed 0 bases and J shed 2 bases, with 3 bases lying between them. The CDR3 loop spans 13 amino acids. The CDR3 spells CASSLGAYNEQFF. CDR3 coding DNA: TGTGCCAGCAGCTTGGGCGCCTACAATGAGCAGTTCTTC.

The chain employs TRBV9 and TRBJ2-3, with 9 bases aligning to TRBD1. The V and J ends lost 4 bases and 2 bases, in that order; junction bases with no gene match: 5. The germline V gene encodes CDR1 SGDLS and CDR2 YYNGEE. There are 15 residues in the CDR3. CDR3 region: CASSPRTGDTDTQYF. CDR3 bases: TGTGCCAGCAGCCCACGGACAGGGGACACAGATACGCAGTATTTT.

The rearrangement uses TRBV4-1 and TRBJ2-1; 10 positions agree with TRBD1. V was clipped by 2 bases and J by 6 bases; unmatched bases: 10. CDR1 is MGHRA and CDR2 is YSYEKL in the germline V gene. The CDR3 runs to 17 residues. CDR3 protein: CASSQMGWDRGLNEQFF. The DNA for the CDR3 is TGCGCCAGCAGCCAAATGGGGTGGGACAGGGGCCTCAATGAGCAGTTCTTC.

The J gene is TRBJ2-1, the V gene TRBV5-1; D unresolved. Trimming took 2 bases from V and 7 from J, leaving 4 bases between them. Germline CDR1 is SGHRS and CDR2 is YFSETQ. CDR3 length: 11 amino acids. CDR3 residues: CASSLLNEQFF. CDR3 DNA sequence: TGCGCCAGCAGCTTATTAAATGAGCAGTTCTTC.

The V and J genes are TRBV7-2 and TRBJ1-1, with 8 bases matching TRBD1. Germline loops: CDR1 SGHTA, CDR2 FQGNSA. CDR3 size: 14 residues. V trimming: 0 bases; J trimming: 6 bases; junction bases outside the gene matches: 3. The CDR3, as DNA: TGTGCCAGCAGCTTAGCGGACAGGGAGGCTGAAGCTTTCTTT. It encodes CASSLADREAEAFF.

The gene calls are TRBV5-1 and TRBJ2-3; 9 positions agree with TRBD1. There are 17 residues in the CDR3. V was clipped by 0 bases and J by 6 bases; unmatched bases: 11. Germline CDR1 SGHRS, CDR2 YFSETQ. The CDR3 is CASSLGSVTGGRDTQYF. CDR3 sequence (DNA): TGCGCCAGCAGCTTGGGGTCAGTGACAGGGGGAAGGGATACGCAGTATTTT.

This clone was found a few times. This chain joins TRBV4-1 and TRBJ1-2; 8 bases are a match to TRBD1. Germline CDR1 and CDR2: MGHRA and YSYEKL. V shed 2 bases, J shed 8 bases, and the junction held 10 bases outside the gene matches. This CDR3 has 15 residues. The CDR3 is CASSQSGQGIGGYTF. CDR3 nucleotides: TGCGCCAGCAGCCAAAGCGGACAGGGAATTGGGGGCTACACCTTC.

The V and J genes are TRBV19 and TRBJ1-2; no reliable D call. V lost 6 bases and J 8 bases, leaving 4 bases between the germline ends. The CDR3 totals 9 residues. CDR1 is LNHDA, CDR2 SQIVND, per germline (reference sequence). The CDR3 is CASSPGYTF. Written as DNA, the CDR3 is TGTGCCAGTAGCCCGGGCTACACCTTC.